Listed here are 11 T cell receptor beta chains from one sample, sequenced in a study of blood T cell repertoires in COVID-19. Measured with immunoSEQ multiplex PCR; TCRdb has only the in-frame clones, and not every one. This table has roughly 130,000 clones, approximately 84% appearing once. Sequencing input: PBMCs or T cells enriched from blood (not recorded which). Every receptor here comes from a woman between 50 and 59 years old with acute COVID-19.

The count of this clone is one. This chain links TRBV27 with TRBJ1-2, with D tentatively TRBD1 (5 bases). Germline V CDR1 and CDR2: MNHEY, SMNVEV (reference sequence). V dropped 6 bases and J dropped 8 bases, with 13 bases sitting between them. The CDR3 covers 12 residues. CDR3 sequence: CASRQWGDGYTF. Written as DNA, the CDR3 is TGTGCCAGCAGACAGTGGGGCGACGGCTACACCTTC.

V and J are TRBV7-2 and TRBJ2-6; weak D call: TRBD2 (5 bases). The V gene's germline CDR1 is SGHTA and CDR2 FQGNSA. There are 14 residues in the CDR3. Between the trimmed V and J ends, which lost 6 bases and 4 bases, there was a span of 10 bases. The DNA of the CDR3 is TGTGCCAGCAGGGGGAGTCACGGGGCCAACGTCCTGACTTTC. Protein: CASRGSHGANVLTF.

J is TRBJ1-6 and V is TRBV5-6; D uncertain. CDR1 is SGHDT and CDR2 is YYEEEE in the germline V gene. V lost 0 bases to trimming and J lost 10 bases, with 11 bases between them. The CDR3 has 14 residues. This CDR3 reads CASSLVAGQSPLHF. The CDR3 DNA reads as TGTGCCAGCAGCTTGGTGGCAGGCCAATCACCCCTCCACTTT.

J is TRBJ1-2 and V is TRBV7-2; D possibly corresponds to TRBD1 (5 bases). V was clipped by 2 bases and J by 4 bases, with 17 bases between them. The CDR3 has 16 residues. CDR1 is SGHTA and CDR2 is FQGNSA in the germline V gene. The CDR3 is CASSLPPGQGAYGYTF. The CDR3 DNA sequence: TGTGCCAGCAGCTTACCCCCTGGGCAGGGTGCCTATGGCTACACCTTC.

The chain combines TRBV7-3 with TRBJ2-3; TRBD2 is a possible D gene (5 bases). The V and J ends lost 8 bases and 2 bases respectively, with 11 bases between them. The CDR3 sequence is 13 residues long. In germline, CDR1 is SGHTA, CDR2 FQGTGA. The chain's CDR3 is CASGLDFTDTQYF. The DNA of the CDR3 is TGTGCCAGCGGGTTGGACTTCACAGATACGCAGTATTTT.

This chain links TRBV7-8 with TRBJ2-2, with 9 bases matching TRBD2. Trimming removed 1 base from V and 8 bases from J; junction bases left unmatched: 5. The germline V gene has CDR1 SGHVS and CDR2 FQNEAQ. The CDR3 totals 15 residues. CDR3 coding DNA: TGTGCCAGCAGCTTAGTTGCGGGAGGGCCTGGGGAGCTGTTTTTT. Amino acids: CASSLVAGGPGELFF.

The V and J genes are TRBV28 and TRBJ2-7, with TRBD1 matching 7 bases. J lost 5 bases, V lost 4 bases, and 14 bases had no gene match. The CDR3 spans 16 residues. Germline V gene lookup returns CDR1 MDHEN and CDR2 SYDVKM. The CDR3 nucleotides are TGTGCCAGCAGTTCCCTCGGGGCAGGGGGAGACCACGAGCAGTACTTC. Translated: CASSSLGAGGDHEQYF.

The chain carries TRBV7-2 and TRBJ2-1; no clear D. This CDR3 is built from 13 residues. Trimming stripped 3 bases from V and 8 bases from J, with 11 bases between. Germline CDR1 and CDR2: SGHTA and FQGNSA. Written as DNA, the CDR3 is TGTGCCAGCAGCTTCGAGGAGTTGGATGAGCAGTTCTTC. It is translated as CASSFEELDEQFF.

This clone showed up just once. The CDR3 bases are TGTGCCACCAGCAGAGATTCGGGGGGAACCATATATTTT. It specifies CATSRDSGGTIYF. V and J are TRBV15 and TRBJ1-3; possible D gene TRBD1, 5 bases. Trimming removed 0 bases at V and 10 bases at J, with 10 bases between. Germline V CDR1 and CDR2: LNHNV, YYDKDF (reference sequence). This CDR3 is built from 13 residues.

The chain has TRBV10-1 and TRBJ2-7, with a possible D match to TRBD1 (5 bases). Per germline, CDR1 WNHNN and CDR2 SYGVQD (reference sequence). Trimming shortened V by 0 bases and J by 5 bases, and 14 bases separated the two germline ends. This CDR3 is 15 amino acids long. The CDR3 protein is CASSESGQGFNEQYF. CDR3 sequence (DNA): TGCGCCAGCAGTGAGTCGGGGCAGGGATTCAACGAGCAGTACTTC.

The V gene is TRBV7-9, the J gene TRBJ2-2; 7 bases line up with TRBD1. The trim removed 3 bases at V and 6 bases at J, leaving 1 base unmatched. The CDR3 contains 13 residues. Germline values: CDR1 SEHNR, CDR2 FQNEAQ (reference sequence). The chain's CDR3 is CASSFDRAGELFF. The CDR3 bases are TGTGCCAGCAGCTTCGACAGGGCCGGGGAGCTGTTTTTT.